The T cell receptor (beta chain) under discussion was sequenced for a study of STAT3 mutations in large granular lymphocyte leukemia (dated by TCRdb to the late 2010s). Regarding the complete study: In roughly half of the longitudinally sequenced T-LGLL patients, canonical activating STAT3 mutations were detected. Over half of the T-LGLL patients were given one or more immunosuppressive therapy regimens, and more than 30% of those treated had a hematologic response. Serial deep sequencing of TCRbeta CDR3 and STAT3 was performed in patients with T-cell large granular lymphocyte leukemia to reconstruct clonal hierarchy and dynamics. From an initial cohort of around 220 LGL patients, 15 to 20 representative T-LGLL cases were picked for longitudinal TCRbeta and STAT3 sequencing. As controls, the study also included longitudinal sequencing of a couple of patients with natural killer LGL leukemia. For each patient, sequencing was performed at an average of around 4 time points, with a range of 2 to 8 samplings.

The cysteine opens and the phenylalanine closes a CDR3 of 15 amino acids. Only the CDR3 DNA is retained, 45 bases long and in frame from the first base. V gives up 2 bases and J gives up 0 bases, and the segment between their germline ends measures 9 bases. Looking up the germline V gene (reference sequence) yields CDR1 SEHNR and CDR2 FQNEAQ. The same DNA, extracted from blood mononuclear cells, served for both the TCR sequencing and the STAT3 sequencing. The paper's findings and limits, for the study overall: Dominant TCR clone burden was found to exceed STAT3 mutant burden in several patients, suggesting that STAT3 mutation arose secondarily within a pre-expanded clone. Because no samples were available when a clone first appeared, clonal expansion had to be inferred from samplings taken at other points. Every T-LGLL patient showed at least one immunodominant TCRbeta clonotype, and about half showed multiple immunodominant subclonotypes. Persisting codominant clonotypes in some patients meant a small but highly pathogenic clone may have been missed. TCR clonotype switching after therapy was observed in 6 of 18 patients, and all newly emerging clones were found to be STAT3 wild type. The linking of therapy response to changes in TCR clonal burden was complicated by variable intervals between samplings and differing treatment regimens.

TCRbeta libraries were sequenced on an Illumina MiSeq, averaging roughly 41,000 productive templates per sample. The immunoSEQ assay, which uses multiplex PCR amplification, was used to generate TCRbeta CDR3 libraries. On the authors' methods: Repertoire diversity was calculated as previously defined, and values close to 0 indicated extremely monoclonal samples. TCRdb re-hosts the immuneACCESS table, in-frame sequences only. Its copies lack some clones; in the studies checked, an unresolved V gene accounts for under half of them, and the cause for the rest is not known. The DNA was the basis for D and trimming; V, J and clone size are from that table. For this sample there are approximately 42,000 clones; 80% to 90% appear just once. The top ten clones comprise less than 0.55% of the sample. For this clone: Its antigen is not yet known. One base away there is no much larger clone; base qualities are not given.

This clonotype was obtained from a human donor with T large granular lymphocyte leukemia. Some clones in this sample may be carry-over from other donors' samples. The chain is encoded by TRBV7-9 joined to TRBJ2-3, with the D gene call left open. Input material: PBMCs. The sequenced DNA is TGTGCCAGCAGCTTAAGGGCGGATAGCACAGATACGCAGTATTTT. Its coded protein is CASSLRADSTDTQYF. The full variable domain, completed from the reference TRBV7-9 and TRBJ2-3 proteins outside the CDR3, reads DTGVSQNPRHKITKRGQNVTFRCDPISEHNRLYWYRQTLGQGPEFLTYFQNEAQLEKSRLLSDRFSAERPKGSFSTLEIQRTEQGDSAMYLCASSLRADSTDTQYFGPGTRLTVL.